This TCR beta chain originates from a study of neoadjuvant anti-PD-1 for oral cavity cancer. Findings and limits, study-wide: Treg/Th17 ratio rose with pretreatment blood and fell with post-treatment tumor TCRbeta clonality.

The length of the CDR3 is 14 residues. V lost 6 bases and J 0 bases, leaving 13 bases between the germline ends. Per the germline V gene, CDR1 is SQVTM and CDR2 is ANQGSEA. Worth noting for this clone: Antigen specificity is unknown.

Some clones are missing from TCRdb's copy, which holds only in-frame ones; the method was immunoSEQ multiplex PCR. The table has about 9,300 clones, 65% to 70% seen once; the top ten hold about 8.6%. Cohort: HPV-negative, locally advanced oral cavity squamous cell carcinoma patients. The rearrangement links TRBV29-1 to TRBJ2-3; D is perhaps TRBD1 or TRBD2 (6 bases each). The clonotype comes from a person between 40 and 80 years old with oral cavity squamous cell carcinoma. The input for sequencing was tumor tissue, taken before nivolumab (anti-PD-1) treatment. CDR3 DNA: TGCAGCGTCCAAGTAGGGGGGAGCACAGATACGCAGTATTTT. It specifies CSVQVGGSTDTQYF.